Below, one TCR beta chain is given with its context. Its antigen is undetermined. With 60 Vbeta and 13 Jbeta primers, the PCR was carried out. Profiling relied on immunoSEQ multiplex PCR, and the TCRdb table lists in-frame clones only, not all of them. The sample lists approximately 170,000 clones; 60% to 85% were seen once. The data were obtained in a study of cytomegalovirus exposure and HLA in healthy donors. This CDR3 has 14 amino acids. The V gene lost 5 bases and the J gene lost 5 bases, with 15 bases spanning the gap. Germline V CDR1 and CDR2: LNHDA, SQIVND (reference sequence). Overall study findings and caveats: TCR beta sequences numbering 16,951 were associated with HLA alleles at 0.05 false discovery rate in a later analysis. The study had only CMV serostatus as immune exposure information.

The sample taken for sequencing was PBMCs. This sequence joins TRBV19 and TRBJ2-5; the D gene is possibly TRBD1 (6 bases). The receptor comes from a woman aged 40-49 years in good health and CMV-seropositive. The CDR3 here is CASSPSQGHETQYF. The CDR3, as DNA: TGTGCCAGTAGTCCATCACAGGGACATGAGACCCAGTACTTC.